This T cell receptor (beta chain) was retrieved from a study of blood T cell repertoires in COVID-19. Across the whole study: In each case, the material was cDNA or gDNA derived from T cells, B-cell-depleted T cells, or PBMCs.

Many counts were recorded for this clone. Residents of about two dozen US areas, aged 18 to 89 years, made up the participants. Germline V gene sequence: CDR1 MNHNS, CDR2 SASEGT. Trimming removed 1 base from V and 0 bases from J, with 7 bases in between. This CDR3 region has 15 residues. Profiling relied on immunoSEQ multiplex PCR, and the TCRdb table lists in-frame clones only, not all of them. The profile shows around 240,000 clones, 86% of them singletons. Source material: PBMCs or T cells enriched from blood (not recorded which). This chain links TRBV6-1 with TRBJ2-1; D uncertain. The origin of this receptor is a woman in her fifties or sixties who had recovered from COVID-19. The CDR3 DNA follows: TGTGCCAGCAGTGAAGGCAGCGTCTCCTACAATGAGCAGTTCTTC. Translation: CASSEGSVSYNEQFF.